Presented here are 21 T cell receptor beta chains from one specimen sequenced in a study of T-cell reconstitution after alpha-beta-depleted transplantation in children. Preparation of the TCRbeta library used unique molecular identifiers. TCRdb redid the calling of the PCR reads with MiXCR, one entry per CDR3 protein. The sample includes about 610,000 distinct CDR3 sequences, over 9.5% seen only once; the top ten take roughly 3.9%. The material was PBMCs from the stem cell graft donor, obtained from the stem cell graft. These receptors were taken from a human donor who donated a stem cell graft to a child with acute myeloid leukemia.

The V gene is TRBV5-1, the J gene TRBJ2-2; a weak D match, TRBD1 (6 bases). Germline V gene lookup returns CDR1 SGHRS and CDR2 YFSETQ. Trimming took off 6 bases at V and 1 base at J, with 19 bases between the two ends. This CDR3 contains 17 residues. DNA of the CDR3: TGCGCCAGCAAACCCCTAGTGGGGGCCCTGAACACCGGGGAGCTGTTTTTT. It is translated as CASKPLVGALNTGELFF.

There are many counts of this clonotype. V is TRBV20-1 and J is TRBJ2-2; TRBD1 or TRBD2 may be the D gene (5 bases each). V lost 6 bases, J lost 1 base, and 24 bases lay in between. Germline V gene data show CDR1 as DFQATT and CDR2 as SNEGSKA (reference sequence). The CDR3 loop spans 18 amino acids. CDR3 region: CSARVGFGAVGNTGELFF. The CDR3 DNA reads as TGCAGTGCCAGGGTCGGGTTCGGGGCGGTCGGGAACACCGGGGAGCTGTTTTTT.

The chain couples TRBV12-3 or TRBV12-4 to TRBJ1-4; D remains ambiguous. The CDR3 extends over 15 amino acids. V shed 3 bases and J shed 7 bases, with 15 bases lying between them. The CDR3 bases are TGTGCCAGCAGTTTGGGTCGGGGAGTAAGTGAAAAACTGTTTTTT. Amino acids: CASSLGRGVSEKLFF.

This clonotype was observed at least ten times. The CDR3 bases are TGTGCCAGCAGTGACTTTGCCGGGACAGGGGGTTGGGGTGGTGAAAAACTGTTTTTT. It codes for CASSDFAGTGGWGGEKLFF. The chain combines TRBV25-1 with TRBJ1-4; 11 bases agree with TRBD1. The germline CDR1 and CDR2 sequences are MGHDK and SYGVNS. V trimming: 3 bases; J trimming: 7 bases; junction bases outside the gene matches: 16. The CDR3 is made up of 19 amino acids.

This clonotype was detected a few times. The chain combines TRBV15 with TRBJ2-7; no clear D gene. This CDR3 has 15 amino acids. Trimming removed 0 bases from V and 7 bases from J, with 16 bases in between. The V gene's germline CDR1 is LNHNV and CDR2 YYDKDF (reference sequence). CDR3 sequence: CATSRDMAELGEQYF. The DNA for the CDR3 is TGTGCCACCAGCAGAGATATGGCGGAGCTGGGGGAGCAGTACTTC.

Ten or more counts support this clonotype. The genes are TRBV5-6 and TRBJ2-7; D unresolved. Germline CDR1 and CDR2: SGHDT and YYEEEE. This CDR3 has 12 amino acids. V lost 5 bases and J lost 1, with 7 bases in between. The CDR3 sequence: CASSPQSYEQYF. CDR3 nucleotides: TGTGCCAGCAGTCCTCAGTCCTACGAGCAGTACTTC.

The chain carries TRBV25-1 and TRBJ2-2; D is unclear. Germline lookup yields CDR1 MGHDK and CDR2 SYGVNS. V lost 1 base and J lost 6, with 3 bases in between. CDR3 length equals 12 residues. CDR3 nucleotide sequence: TGTGCCAGCAGTGAATCACCCGGGGAGCTGTTTTTT. Translated, it gives CASSESPGELFF.

This clonotype was detected only a few times. The chain joins TRBV10-3 to TRBJ2-5; 9 bases align to TRBD2. The CDR3 runs to 16 residues. Per germline, CDR1 ENHRY and CDR2 SYGVKD. J was trimmed by 2 bases and V by 2 bases; bases with no gene match: 6. The DNA for the CDR3 is TGTGCCATCAGTGAGGGTAGCGGGAGAGGGCAAGAGACCCAGTACTTC. This gives the protein CAISEGSGRGQETQYF.

This clonotype was counted many times. The CDR3 nucleotides read TGTGCCAGCAGGACGGGACTAGCGGGAGGAAGAGATACGCAGTATTTT. It specifies CASRTGLAGGRDTQYF. The chain couples TRBV2 to TRBJ2-3; 15 bases map to TRBD2. The germline V gene has CDR1 SNHLY and CDR2 FYNNEI. The CDR3 runs 16 residues. V trimming: 6 bases; J trimming: 5 bases; junction bases outside the gene matches: 6.

This clonotype was detected a few times. The CDR3 loop reads CASRRAGGITGELFF. CDR3 in DNA: TGTGCCAGCAGAAGAGCGGGAGGTATCACCGGGGAGCTGTTTTTT. J is TRBJ2-2 and V is TRBV6-2 or TRBV6-3; 9 positions agree with TRBD2. The germline V gene has CDR1 MNHEY and CDR2 SVGEGT. This CDR3 is built from 15 residues. V gave up 6 bases and J gave up 4 bases; unmatched junction bases: 6.

Only a few counts were recorded for this clonotype. This chain connects TRBV4-2 to TRBJ2-5, with 7 bases identical to TRBD2. With 0 bases clipped from V and 5 bases from J, the junction kept 9 bases outside the gene matches. Germline-derived CDR1 and CDR2 are LGHNA and YNFKEQ. There are 16 residues in the CDR3. CDR3 sequence reads: CASSQDSQGGRETQYF. CDR3 coding DNA: TGTGCCAGCAGCCAAGATAGTCAGGGAGGGCGGGAGACCCAGTACTTC.

This clonotype was seen a single time. V and J are TRBV18 and TRBJ2-1; D remains ambiguous. The CDR3 has 16 residues. Trimming shortened V by 3 bases and J by 5 bases, and 17 bases separated the two germline ends. Germline assignment: CDR1 KGHSH and CDR2 LQKENI. CDR3 region: CASSPRGQVRHNEQFF. The CDR3 bases are TGTGCCAGCTCACCCCGAGGCCAGGTCAGACACAATGAGCAGTTCTTC.

This clonotype was found many times. The chain recombines TRBV29-1 with TRBJ2-1, with TRBD1 matching over 7 bases. Germline V gene lookup returns CDR1 SQVTM and CDR2 ANQGSEA. J gave up 10 bases and V 4 bases, and 10 bases lay outside the gene matches. This CDR3 is 13 amino acids long. The CDR3 loop is CSVGDRAFGEQFF. The CDR3 DNA sequence: TGCAGCGTTGGAGACAGGGCTTTTGGGGAGCAGTTCTTC.

In this sample, this clonotype turned up a few times. The rearrangement joins TRBV2 to TRBJ2-4; D call uncertain. The CDR3 sequence is 17 residues long. The V end lost 3 bases, the J end lost 0 bases, and 15 bases lay between the germline ends. Per the germline V gene, CDR1 is SNHLY and CDR2 is FYNNEI. The DNA of the CDR3 is TGTGCCAGCAGTGATCTTCTGGCGGCCCAAGCCAAAAACATTCAGTACTTC. Translation: CASSDLLAAQAKNIQYF.

The table lists this clonotype with a few counts. The rearrangement joins TRBV4-1 to TRBJ1-1, with 7 bases that match TRBD1. V lost 1 base and J lost 1; bases outside the gene matches: 0. This CDR3 region has 14 residues. Germline CDR1 is MGHRA and CDR2 is YSYEKL. CDR3 amino acids: CASSQGDRNTEAFF. The CDR3 bases are TGCGCCAGCAGCCAAGGGGACAGGAACACTGAAGCTTTCTTT.

This clonotype came up a few times. The chain recombines TRBV29-1 with TRBJ2-7, with TRBD2 identical over 9 bases. CDR1 is SQVTM, CDR2 ANQGSEA, per germline. J was trimmed by 1 base and V by 3 bases; bases with no gene match: 7. CDR3 length: 15 residues. CDR3 loop: CSVDSGSSLSYEQYF. The CDR3 DNA follows: TGCAGCGTTGATAGCGGGAGTTCCCTATCCTACGAGCAGTACTTC.

There are many counts of this clonotype. The chain has TRBV27 and TRBJ1-5; 8 bases fit TRBD1. J gave up 2 bases and V 6 bases, and 6 bases lay outside the gene matches. CDR3 length equals 15 residues. CDR1 is MNHEY and CDR2 is SMNVEV in the germline V gene (reference sequence). CDR3 nucleotides: TGTGCCAGCAGCCCGGACAGGGTAGGCAATCAGCCCCAGCATTTT. Translated, it gives CASSPDRVGNQPQHF.

This clonotype was counted at least ten times. V usage is TRBV28 and J usage is TRBJ2-7, with D tentatively TRBD1 (6 bases). CDR3 length: 14 amino acids. Trimming shortened V by 4 bases and J by 0 bases, and 10 bases separated the two germline ends. Germline CDR1 reads MDHEN; CDR2 reads SYDVKM. CDR3 in DNA: TGTGCCAGCAGTTCGGACAGAAGCTCCTACGAGCAGTACTTC. Protein sequence: CASSSDRSSYEQYF.

The CDR3: CASSHPSSGPRYNEQFF. As DNA, the CDR3 is TGTGCCAGCAGCCACCCGTCTAGCGGCCCCCGCTACAATGAGCAGTTCTTC. This chain connects TRBV7-8 to TRBJ2-1; TRBD2 aligns across 7 bases. CDR3 size: 17 residues. V lost 5 bases and J lost 3; bases outside the gene matches: 13. In germline, CDR1 is SGHVS, CDR2 FQNEAQ.

This clonotype was picked up many times. The chain has TRBV5-1 and TRBJ2-2; perhaps TRBD1 as D (5 bases). Between the trimmed V and J ends, which lost 1 base and 0 bases, there was a span of 16 bases. Germline-derived CDR1 and CDR2 are SGHRS and YFSETQ. This CDR3 has 18 residues. The CDR3 loop is CASSLIPSGLANTGELFF. CDR3 nucleotides: TGCGCCAGCAGCTTGATCCCCTCAGGGTTAGCGAACACCGGGGAGCTGTTTTTT.

This clonotype was seen repeatedly, ten times or more. This rearrangement joins TRBV28 to TRBJ2-5; 7 bases agree with TRBD1. V shed 7 bases, J shed 5 bases, and the junction held 10 bases outside the gene matches. Germline assignment: CDR1 MDHEN and CDR2 SYDVKM. The CDR3 covers 14 residues. The CDR3 region is CASNLPGGQETQYF. The CDR3 nucleotides are TGTGCCAGCAACCTCCCAGGGGGTCAGGAGACCCAGTACTTC. Variable domain in full (rest from reference TRBV28 and TRBJ2-5): DVKVTQSSRYLVKRTGEKVFLECVQDMDHENMFWYRQDPGLGLRLIYFSYDVKMKEKGDIPEGYSVSREKKERFSLILESASTNQTSMYLCASNLPGGQETQYFGPGTRLLVL.